The 26 T cell receptor beta chains below come from one sample, sequenced in a study of cytomegalovirus exposure and HLA in healthy donors. Amplification used 60 Vbeta primers and 13 Jbeta primers. Clones were read by immunoSEQ multiplex PCR, and TCRdb kept only the in-frame ones, dropping some. The table lists 110,000 or so clones, 76% of them singletons. The material sequenced was PBMCs. These receptors were taken from a man aged 40-49 years in good health and CMV-seropositive.

In its sample, this clone was seen a few times. The genes are TRBV11-2 and TRBJ2-3, with 8 bases aligning to TRBD2. The trim removed 2 bases at V and 1 base at J, leaving 5 bases unmatched. CDR1 and CDR2 (germline): SGHAT, FQNNGV. The CDR3 loop spans 16 amino acids. In nucleotides, the CDR3 is TGTGCCAGCAGCTTAAGTTACGGGGGGGGCACAGATACGCAGTATTTT. Its translation is CASSLSYGGGTDTQYF. The full variable domain, completed using reference TRBV11-2 and TRBJ2-3, is EAGVAQSPRYKIIEKRQSVAFWCNPISGHATLYWYQQILGQGPKLLIQFQNNGVVDDSQLPKDRFSAERLKGVDSTLKIQPAKLEDSAVYLCASSLSYGGGTDTQYFGPGTRLTVL.

V gene TRBV28 combines with J gene TRBJ2-3; D might be TRBD2 (5 bases). The CDR3 has 18 amino acids. Germline assignment: CDR1 MDHEN and CDR2 SYDVKM. Deletions cut 3 bases from V and 1 base from J, with 20 bases between. The CDR3 DNA is TGTGCCAGCAGTTTGTCAAGGGCTAGCCCGAGCCGCACAGATACGCAGTATTTT. Residues: CASSLSRASPSRTDTQYF.

This clone was detected a few times. This chain connects TRBV6-1 to TRBJ2-1; D might be TRBD2 (5 bases). The length of the CDR3 is 14 residues. V was clipped by 6 bases and J by 5 bases, with 14 bases between them. Germline V gives CDR1 MNHNS, CDR2 SASEGT. In DNA, the CDR3 is TGTGCCAGCAGGACCCCGCGGGCCAACAATGAGCAGTTCTTC. It translates to CASRTPRANNEQFF.

This sequence joins TRBV30 and TRBJ1-1; D is perhaps TRBD1 (5 bases). From germline, CDR1 is GTSNPN and CDR2 SVGIG (reference sequence). The germline V and J ends were trimmed by 2 bases and 1 base, with 8 bases remaining between them. The CDR3 is 13 residues long. CDR3 in amino acids: CAWSYQGNTEAFF. The CDR3 DNA reads TGTGCCTGGAGTTACCAGGGGAACACTGAAGCTTTCTTT.

V usage is TRBV4-2 and J usage is TRBJ1-6, with D unresolved. V was pared by 1 base and J by 0 bases, with 10 bases between. The CDR3 consists of 17 residues. Per germline, CDR1 LGHNA and CDR2 YNFKEQ. CDR3 sequence: CASSQGLQSSYNSPLHF. The CDR3 bases are TGTGCCAGCAGCCAAGGACTCCAGAGCTCCTATAATTCACCCCTCCACTTT.

The CDR3 bases are TGTGCCAGTAGTAGAGGACAGGCGAACCCAAATGAAAAACTGTTTTTT. Translation gives CASSRGQANPNEKLFF. The chain combines TRBV19 with TRBJ1-4; 7 nucleotides align to TRBD1. This CDR3 comprises 16 residues. With 4 bases clipped from V and 5 bases from J, the junction kept 10 bases outside the gene matches. CDR1 and CDR2 from the germline V gene are LNHDA and SQIVND (reference sequence).

The CDR3 region is CASTPGGGMTEAFF. The CDR3 nucleotides are TGTGCCAGTACTCCAGGGGGCGGGATGACTGAAGCTTTCTTT. The chain recombines TRBV19 with TRBJ1-1; 8 bases align to TRBD1. The germline CDR1 and CDR2 sequences are LNHDA and SQIVND (reference sequence). Trimming cost V 7 bases and J 5 bases; bases outside gene matches: 9. The CDR3 totals 14 residues.

In DNA form, the CDR3 reads TGCGCCAGCAGCCAAGGACAGGGGCAAAGCTATGGCTACACCTTC. This codes for CASSQGQGQSYGYTF. The chain joins TRBV4-1 to TRBJ1-2, with 8 bases identical to TRBD1. The CDR3 covers 15 residues. Germline CDR1 and CDR2: MGHRA and YSYEKL. J gave up 4 bases and V 1 base, and 5 bases lay outside the gene matches.

This chain uses TRBV2 with TRBJ2-7, with 12 bases that match TRBD2. The J segment lost 2 bases and the V segment lost 5 bases, leaving 13 bases of the junction unmatched. CDR3 size: 18 residues. Germline-derived CDR1 and CDR2 are SNHLY and FYNNEI. CDR3 sequence reads: CASSTTSGRLDPTYEQYF. DNA for the CDR3: TGTGCCAGCAGTACAACTAGCGGGAGGCTAGACCCCACCTACGAGCAGTACTTC. Supplemented by reference TRBV2 and TRBJ2-7, the full variable domain reads EPEVTQTPSHQVTQMGQEVILRCVPISNHLYFYWYRQILGQKVEFLVSFYNNEISEKSEIFDDQFSVERPDGSNFTLKIRSTKLEDSAMYFCASSTTSGRLDPTYEQYFGPGTRLTVT.

This clone was counted a few times. This rearrangement joins TRBV7-2 to TRBJ1-5; D not resolved. The CDR3 has 16 amino acids. Trimming took off 1 base at V and 0 bases at J, with 10 bases between the two ends. Germline assignment: CDR1 SGHTA and CDR2 FQGNSA. The CDR3 sequence is CASSLVGGYSNQPQHF. The DNA for the CDR3 is TGTGCCAGCAGCTTAGTTGGAGGGTATAGCAATCAGCCCCAGCATTTT.

This clone showed up just a few times. V and J are TRBV7-6 and TRBJ1-2, with 9 bases fitting TRBD1. Trimming took 5 bases from V and 5 from J; bases not matched to a gene: 3. This CDR3 contains 13 residues. Germline V gene data show CDR1 as SGHVS and CDR2 as FNYEAQ. The CDR3 spells CASSPGQGYGYTF. DNA of the CDR3: TGTGCCAGCAGCCCAGGACAGGGGTATGGCTACACCTTC.

V usage is TRBV28 and J usage is TRBJ1-1, with 7 bases identical to TRBD1. The CDR3 spans 16 residues. The V gene's germline CDR1 is MDHEN and CDR2 SYDVKM. After removal of 6 bases from V and 4 bases from J, the junction contained 14 bases not matched to a gene. CDR3 sequence: CASSPLEGAWGTEAFF. CDR3 bases: TGTGCCAGCAGCCCACTAGAGGGGGCCTGGGGCACTGAAGCTTTCTTT.

On this clone: The CDR3 does not close with the conserved phenylalanine or tryptophan, likely indicating a read error. This chain uses TRBV27 with TRBJ2-7, with 10 bases fitting TRBD2. The CDR3 sequence is 15 residues long. Germline-derived CDR1 and CDR2 are MNHEY and SMNVEV (reference sequence). Germline trimming cut 4 bases from V and 2 bases from J; bases unmatched to any gene: 5. CDR3 loop: CASSYTSGAPYEQYS. As DNA, the CDR3 is TGTGCCAGCAGTTACACTAGCGGGGCCCCCTACGAGCAGTACTCC.

This chain's CDR3 is CASSSGTSGKSTDTQYF. CDR3 bases: TGTGCCAGCAGCTCTGGGACTAGCGGGAAAAGCACAGATACGCAGTATTTT. The rearrangement joins TRBV7-9 to TRBJ2-3, with 13 positions matching TRBD2. V was pared by 4 bases and J by 0 bases, with 4 bases of the junction left unmatched. In germline, CDR1 is SEHNR, CDR2 FQNEAQ (reference sequence). This CDR3 has 17 amino acids.

This clone was recorded once. V usage is TRBV11-2 and J usage is TRBJ2-5, with D possibly being TRBD2 (5 bases). The CDR3 is made up of 13 amino acids. The germline V gene has CDR1 SGHAT and CDR2 FQNNGV. Trimming shortened V by 1 base and J by 4 bases, and 7 bases separated the two germline ends. The CDR3, as DNA: TGTGCCAGCAGCTTAGTCCGGGGAGAGACCCAGTACTTC. Translated: CASSLVRGETQYF.

The chain couples TRBV4-3 to TRBJ2-1, with a weak D call TRBD1 (5 bases). V was cut by 0 bases and J by 7 bases, with 13 bases left in between. The length of the CDR3 is 15 residues. CDR1 LGHNA and CDR2 YSLEER come from the germline V gene. The CDR3 DNA reads TGCGCCAGCAGCCAAGATCAGGCCAGGGTTAATGAGCAGTTCTTC. Encoded protein: CASSQDQARVNEQFF.

The chain carries TRBV28 and TRBJ2-1, with 8 bases matching TRBD2. Germline CDR1 is MDHEN and CDR2 is SYDVKM. The CDR3 contains 13 residues. With 11 bases clipped from V and 6 bases from J, the junction kept 9 bases outside the gene matches. This CDR3 is CALRGGGSNEQFF. Written as DNA, the CDR3 is TGTGCCTTAAGGGGCGGGGGGTCCAATGAGCAGTTCTTC.

The rearrangement joins TRBV19 to TRBJ1-2; maybe TRBD1 (6 bases). The V gene lost 5 bases and the J gene lost 7 bases, with 17 bases spanning the gap. Germline V gives CDR1 LNHDA, CDR2 SQIVND (reference sequence). The CDR3 is 14 residues long. The CDR3 protein is CASSWAGVLSGYTF. Here the CDR3 DNA reads TGTGCCAGTAGTTGGGCAGGGGTATTGAGTGGCTACACCTTC.

This chain links TRBV4-3 with TRBJ1-6, with TRBD1 as a possible D gene (6 bases). The V gene's germline CDR1 is LGHNA and CDR2 YSLEER. Trimming took off 1 base at V and 5 bases at J, with 12 bases between the two ends. CDR3 size: 16 residues. The CDR3 loop reads CASSQAGDRNNSPLHF. The CDR3 DNA is TGCGCCAGCAGCCAAGCAGGGGATCGGAATAATTCACCCCTCCACTTT.

This chain connects TRBV4-1 to TRBJ2-5, with 10 nucleotides matching TRBD1. The CDR3 spans 15 residues. Germline-derived CDR1 and CDR2 are MGHRA and YSYEKL. V shed 3 bases and J 4 bases; nucleotides not matched to a gene: 5. CDR3 DNA: TGCGCCAGCAGCCATCGGACAGGGGGAACAGAGACCCAGTACTTC. Translating gives CASSHRTGGTETQYF.

V usage is TRBV19 and J usage is TRBJ1-1; D gene unclear. There are 13 residues in the CDR3. Trimming left V 7 bases short and J 2 bases short, with 11 bases between. Germline assignment: CDR1 LNHDA and CDR2 SQIVND (reference sequence). DNA for the CDR3: TGTGCCAGTACTAGGCAGCTCAACACTGAAGCTTTCTTT. It is translated as CASTRQLNTEAFF.

This sequence joins TRBV6-5 and TRBJ2-7, with a tentative D call TRBD2 (5 bases). This CDR3 contains 13 residues. Germline assignment: CDR1 MNHEY and CDR2 SVGAGI. Trimming took 5 bases from V and 3 from J, leaving 11 bases between them. This chain's CDR3 is CASSPGINYEQYF. The CDR3 nucleotides are TGTGCCAGCAGTCCCGGGATCAACTACGAGCAGTACTTC.

The chain employs TRBV19 and TRBJ2-1, with D maybe TRBD2 (6 bases). The V gene's germline CDR1 is LNHDA and CDR2 SQIVND (reference sequence). There are 15 residues in the CDR3. Trimming left V 5 bases short and J 0 bases short, with 11 bases between. The DNA of the CDR3 is TGTGCCAGTAGTCGGACTACCTCCTCCTACAATGAGCAGTTCTTC. Amino acids: CASSRTTSSYNEQFF.

The rearrangement links TRBV6-1 to TRBJ2-3; 9 bases fit TRBD2. The CDR3 covers 15 residues. Per the germline V gene, CDR1 is MNHNS and CDR2 is SASEGT. After removal of 6 bases from V and 6 bases from J, the junction contained 10 bases not matched to a gene. The CDR3 DNA sequence: TGTGCCAGCAGCCCTCTAGCGGGGAATAGCGATACGCAGTATTTT. It specifies CASSPLAGNSDTQYF.

This rearrangement joins TRBV7-3 to TRBJ2-3; the D gene is possibly TRBD1 (5 bases). The CDR3 extends over 15 amino acids. Trimming shortened V by 3 bases and J by 3 bases, and 13 bases separated the two germline ends. Germline loops: CDR1 SGHTA, CDR2 FQGTGA. The CDR3: CASSLKGAATDTQYF. The CDR3 DNA reads as TGTGCCAGCAGCTTGAAAGGGGCAGCGACAGATACGCAGTATTTT.

The chain carries TRBV7-6 and TRBJ2-2, with TRBD2 matching over 14 bases. The CDR3 has 18 amino acids. Trimming took 1 base from V and 6 from J; bases not matched to a gene: 7. CDR1 and CDR2 from the germline V gene are SGHVS and FNYEAQ. The CDR3 region is CASSLVPRLAGGPGELFF. For the CDR3, the DNA is TGTGCCAGCAGCTTAGTCCCGCGACTAGCGGGGGGGCCCGGGGAGCTGTTTTTT.